A single sample gave rise to the 24 T cell receptor beta chains below, sequenced in a study of blood T cell repertoires in COVID-19. TCRdb's table, derived via immunoSEQ multiplex PCR, lists solely in-frame clones and lacks some. The table lists around 30,000 clones, 90% of them singletons. The sample was peripheral blood. Every receptor here comes from a man between 60 and 75 years old with active COVID-19.

The V gene is TRBV19, the J gene TRBJ1-1; no clear D. The V gene's germline CDR1 is LNHDA and CDR2 SQIVND (reference sequence). V was trimmed by 9 bases and J by 2 bases, leaving 31 bases between them. This CDR3 comprises 19 residues. The CDR3 reads CASASGAGGLQTRNTEAFF. The CDR3 DNA sequence: TGTGCCAGCGCCTCCGGTGCGGGCGGACTCCAAACCCGCAACACTGAAGCTTTCTTT.

J is TRBJ2-5 and V is TRBV5-1, with D perhaps matching TRBD1 (8 bases). This CDR3 contains 16 residues. The ends were cut back, 2 bases at V and 0 bases at J, with 14 bases in the middle. Per germline, CDR1 SGHRS and CDR2 YFSETQ. This CDR3 reads CASSLAGQEYQETQYF. The CDR3 bases are TGCGCCAGCAGCTTAGCGGGACAGGAGTACCAAGAGACCCAGTACTTC.

V and J are TRBV7-2 and TRBJ2-7; 7 bases map to TRBD1. CDR3 length equals 15 residues. Per the germline V gene, CDR1 is SGHTA and CDR2 is FQGNSA. V lost 4 bases, J lost 2 bases, and 8 bases stayed unmatched. The chain's CDR3 is CASSWGPTGAYEQYF. The CDR3 coding sequence is TGTGCCAGCAGCTGGGGGCCCACAGGGGCCTACGAGCAGTACTTC.

The V and J genes are TRBV20-1 and TRBJ1-2, with 8 bases fitting TRBD1. V lost 6 bases and J lost 11; bases outside the gene matches: 5. The length of the CDR3 is 10 residues. The germline V gene encodes CDR1 DFQATT and CDR2 SNEGSKA (reference sequence). The CDR3 loop reads CSALTGVYTF. CDR3 nucleotide sequence: TGCAGTGCGTTGACAGGGGTTTACACCTTC.

This clone was detected only once. The V call is TRBV18, the J call TRBJ2-4; tentatively, D is TRBD1 (5 bases). The germline CDR1 and CDR2 sequences are KGHSH and LQKENI. V was pared by 3 bases and J by 8 bases, with 17 bases between. The CDR3 runs 15 residues. In nucleotides, the CDR3 is TGTGCCAGCTCACCGGTCGCACAGGCGCGCGACATTCAGTACTTC. The encoded protein is CASSPVAQARDIQYF.

The gene calls are TRBV4-1 and TRBJ1-1, with 7 positions matching TRBD1. CDR3 length: 20 residues. Germline V gene data show CDR1 as MGHRA and CDR2 as YSYEKL. V lost 3 bases to trimming and J lost 1 base; unmatched junction nucleotides: 20. The CDR3 sequence is CASSHPRGRIRQGGNTEAFF. The CDR3 DNA sequence: TGCGCCAGCAGCCACCCGAGGGGGAGAATCCGACAGGGCGGGAACACTGAAGCTTTCTTT.

The CDR3 loop is CASSGQAQETQYF. The CDR3 DNA is TGTGCCAGTAGTGGACAGGCGCAAGAGACCCAGTACTTC. The chain uses TRBV19 and TRBJ2-5; 7 positions agree with TRBD1. The CDR3 totals 13 residues. Trimming removed 5 bases from V and 2 bases from J; junction bases left unmatched: 2. Germline V CDR1 and CDR2: LNHDA, SQIVND (reference sequence). Based on the CDR3 plus reference TRBV19 and TRBJ2-5, the full variable domain is DGGITQSPKYLFRKEGQNVTLSCEQNLNHDAMYWYRQDPGQGLRLIYYSQIVNDFQKGDIAEGYSVSREKKESFPLTVTSAQKNPTAFYLCASSGQAQETQYFGPGTRLLVL.

The V and J genes are TRBV7-3 and TRBJ2-3; D possibly corresponds to TRBD2 (6 bases). V was trimmed by 5 bases and J by 1 base, leaving 16 bases between them. The CDR3 covers 16 residues. Germline V CDR1 and CDR2: SGHTA, FQGTGA. The CDR3 is CASSPGGAAGTDTQYF. As DNA, the CDR3 is TGTGCCAGCAGCCCCGGGGGAGCGGCCGGCACAGATACGCAGTATTTT.

The chain employs TRBV6-5 and TRBJ2-7; a weak D match, TRBD2 (6 bases). Deletions cut 6 bases from V and 4 bases from J, with 19 bases between. The CDR3 runs to 15 residues. Germline V gives CDR1 MNHEY, CDR2 SVGAGI. The CDR3 nucleotides are TGTGCCAGCAGGGGGGGAGCGGACGGGCAATACGAGCAGTACTTC. It specifies CASRGGADGQYEQYF.

The rearrangement links TRBV2 to TRBJ1-2, with 7 bases lining up with TRBD1. Looked up from germline, CDR1 is SNHLY and CDR2 is FYNNEI. The CDR3 has 13 amino acids. Trimming cost V 5 bases and J 6 bases; bases outside gene matches: 6. CDR3 residues: CASSPQGSHGYTF. DNA for the CDR3: TGTGCCAGCAGTCCACAGGGGTCCCATGGCTACACCTTC. Combining the CDR3 with reference TRBV2 and TRBJ1-2 gives the whole variable domain EPEVTQTPSHQVTQMGQEVILRCVPISNHLYFYWYRQILGQKVEFLVSFYNNEISEKSEIFDDQFSVERPDGSNFTLKIRSTKLEDSAMYFCASSPQGSHGYTFGSGTRLTVV.

The chain carries TRBV27 and TRBJ1-3, with D unresolved. This CDR3 region has 16 residues. Trimming left V 3 bases short and J 4 bases short, with 16 bases between. CDR1 is MNHEY, CDR2 SMNVEV, per germline (reference sequence). Written as DNA, the CDR3 is TGTGCCAGCAGTTTTACCACCCCCGGGTCCGGAAACACCATATATTTT. It encodes CASSFTTPGSGNTIYF.

This clone has only one observation. The V call is TRBV24-1, the J call TRBJ1-5; 9 bases align to TRBD1. Germline trimming cut 10 bases from V and 9 bases from J; bases unmatched to any gene: 24. Looked up from germline, CDR1 is KGHDR and CDR2 is SFDVKD. The CDR3 length is 18 residues. CDR3 amino acids: CATRVWDRVESRTGPQHF. The CDR3 nucleotides read TGTGCCACACGTGTGTGGGACAGGGTCGAATCAAGGACGGGGCCCCAGCATTTT.

This clone was observed a few times. The gene calls are TRBV19 and TRBJ1-5; 9 bases agree with TRBD1. This CDR3 region has 17 residues. CDR1 and CDR2 (germline): LNHDA, SQIVND (reference sequence). V dropped 7 bases and J dropped 0; count of bases not matched to a gene: 10. CDR3 nucleotide sequence: TGTGCCAGTATCCAGGGACAGGGTACACCTAGCAATCAGCCCCAGCATTTT. Translated: CASIQGQGTPSNQPQHF. Looking up the rest from reference TRBV19 and TRBJ1-5 gives the full variable domain: DGGITQSPKYLFRKEGQNVTLSCEQNLNHDAMYWYRQDPGQGLRLIYYSQIVNDFQKGDIAEGYSVSREKKESFPLTVTSAQKNPTAFYLCASIQGQGTPSNQPQHFGDGTRLSIL.

The J gene is TRBJ1-6, the V gene TRBV10-2, with 8 bases that match TRBD1. CDR1 and CDR2 (germline): WSHSY, SAAADI. V gave up 0 bases and J gave up 0 bases; unmatched junction bases: 10. This CDR3 comprises 20 residues. The CDR3 DNA sequence: TGCGCCAGCAGTGAGTCTGGCCAGGGGGCGCGGGCCTCCTATAATTCACCCCTCCACTTT. It translates to CASSESGQGARASYNSPLHF.

This chain uses TRBV5-1 with TRBJ2-7; possibly TRBD1 for D (5 bases). Germline V gene sequence: CDR1 SGHRS, CDR2 YFSETQ. The CDR3 is 15 amino acids. The germline V and J ends were trimmed by 4 bases and 0 bases, with 14 bases remaining between them. CDR3 DNA sequence: TGCGCCAGCAGCCCCGGACAAGGAAGCTCCTACGAGCAGTACTTC. This translates into CASSPGQGSSYEQYF.

The chain joins TRBV11-3 to TRBJ1-4; D is possibly TRBD1 (5 bases). The CDR3 sequence is 16 residues long. Germline CDR1 SGHNT, CDR2 YENEEA. Trimming took 2 bases from V and 5 from J, leaving 15 bases between them. This chain's CDR3 is CASSLSGPGRNEKLFF. The CDR3 coding sequence is TGTGCCAGCAGCTTATCTGGGCCAGGGCGAAATGAAAAACTGTTTTTT. The full variable domain, rest sourced from reference TRBV11-3 and TRBJ1-4, is EAGVVQSPRYKIIEKKQPVAFWCNPISGHNTLYWYLQNLGQGPELLIRYENEEAVDDSQLPKDRFSAERLKGVDSTLKIQPAELGDSAVYLCASSLSGPGRNEKLFFGSGTQLSVL.

The chain carries TRBV19 and TRBJ2-7, with TRBD1 matching over 8 bases. The CDR3 is 16 residues long. Germline V gives CDR1 LNHDA, CDR2 SQIVND (reference sequence). V lost 5 bases to trimming and J lost 0 bases; unmatched junction nucleotides: 9. The CDR3 DNA reads as TGTGCCAGTAGTGGAAGCGACAGGGGTTTCTCCTACGAGCAGTACTTC. This gives the protein CASSGSDRGFSYEQYF.

The J gene is TRBJ1-1, the V gene TRBV6-5; 7 bases map to TRBD1. From germline, CDR1 is MNHEY and CDR2 SVGAGI. This CDR3 has 14 residues. The trim removed 6 bases at V and 3 bases at J, leaving 7 bases unmatched. Here the CDR3 reads CASRVTGEDTEAFF. CDR3 coding DNA: TGTGCCAGCAGAGTCACAGGGGAGGACACTGAAGCTTTCTTT.

V is TRBV20-1 and J is TRBJ2-6; perhaps TRBD1 as D (5 bases). The CDR3 covers 16 residues. Germline loops: CDR1 DFQATT, CDR2 SNEGSKA (reference sequence). V lost 3 bases and J 2 bases, leaving 14 bases between the germline ends. CDR3 sequence: CSASGQGFAGANVLTF. In DNA form, the CDR3 reads TGCAGTGCTAGTGGGCAGGGTTTTGCTGGGGCCAACGTCCTGACTTTC.

The chain has TRBV7-6 and TRBJ2-2, with 14 bases aligning to TRBD2. Trimming removed 8 bases from V and 6 bases from J; junction bases left unmatched: 8. Per germline, CDR1 SGHVS and CDR2 FNYEAQ. The length of the CDR3 is 16 residues. In nucleotides, the CDR3 is TGTGCCAGCGGCTCCCCGGGACTAGCGGGGGCCGGGGAGCTGTTTTTT. Encoded protein: CASGSPGLAGAGELFF.

The rearrangement links TRBV3-1 (or the pseudogene TRBV3-2) to TRBJ2-2; possible D gene TRBD2, 6 bases. Germline V gene data show CDR1 as LGHDT and CDR2 as YNNKEL (reference sequence). The V and J ends lost 4 bases and 8 bases respectively, with 17 bases between them. This CDR3 has 15 residues. The CDR3 DNA is TGTGCCAGCAGCCGGGGGGACTCTTTCATAGGGGAGCTGTTTTTT. Protein product: CASSRGDSFIGELFF.

V is TRBV6-5 and J is TRBJ1-3; the D is unclear. Germline V lookup: CDR1 MNHEY, CDR2 SVGAGI. Trimming stripped 4 bases from V and 1 base from J, with 11 bases between. CDR3 length: 15 amino acids. The CDR3 coding sequence is TGTGCCAGCAGTTTATCGGGAGGTTCTGGAAACACCATATATTTT. Translating it yields CASSLSGGSGNTIYF.

This clone was seen more than once but under ten times. This sequence joins TRBV5-6 and TRBJ2-5, with 8 bases lining up with TRBD1. CDR1 is SGHDT, CDR2 YYEEEE, per germline. V gave up 4 bases and J gave up 4 bases; unmatched junction bases: 6. The CDR3 totals 14 residues. As DNA, the CDR3 is TGTGCCAGCAGCCGACAGGGGTGGTCAGAGACCCAGTACTTC. Protein product: CASSRQGWSETQYF. The variable domain in full, completed from reference TRBV5-6 and TRBJ2-5, reads DAGVTQSPTHLIKTRGQQVTLRCSPKSGHDTVSWYQQALGQGPQFIFQYYEEEERQRGNFPDRFSGHQFPNYSSELNVNALLLGDSALYLCASSRQGWSETQYFGPGTRLLVL.

The chain joins TRBV12-3 or TRBV12-4 to TRBJ1-1; D gene ambiguous. The CDR3 totals 13 residues. Between the trimmed V and J ends, which lost 6 bases and 10 bases, there was a span of 18 bases. The CDR3 DNA reads as TGTGCCAGCAGAGTAAGAAGGGTTGGAGGAGCTTTCTTT. It is translated as CASRVRRVGGAFF.